The sequence of this T cell receptor (beta chain) was determined in a study of cytomegalovirus exposure and HLA in healthy donors. Study conclusions and caveats: Versus the approximately 720-donor mean, an Asian-associated ancestry cluster reportedly showed fewer N-insertions in a later analysis. Within an earlier analysis, most TCR beta V segments proved productive either about 90% or about 30% of the time. The study recorded around 160 TCR beta chains that were cytomegalovirus-associated. Sequence variants that were highly shared formed a cluster that was likely a sequencing artifact.

Germline V gives CDR1 MRHNA, CDR2 SNTAGT. The CDR3 contains 15 residues. V shed 3 bases and J 2 bases; nucleotides not matched to a gene: 3. Notes on this clone: Its antigen is not known.

With 60 Vbeta and 13 Jbeta primers, the PCR was carried out. The assay was immunoSEQ multiplex PCR, and TCRdb's table has in-frame clones only and misses some. This sample has approximately 160,000 clones, with 78% found just once. The chain is built from TRBV6-4 and TRBJ2-3; 9 nucleotides agree with TRBD2. The specimen sequenced was PBMCs. The receptor was derived from a woman aged 45-59 years in good health and CMV-seropositive. CDR3 DNA sequence: TGTGCCAGCAGTGAACTAGCGGGCCACACAGATACGCAGTATTTT. Translation gives CASSELAGHTDTQYF.